Below, 32 T cell receptor beta chains from the same sample are listed, as sequenced in a study of CD8 T cells in ankylosing spondylitis. TCRdb re-analysed the 5' RACE reads in MiXCR, keeping a single row per CDR3 protein. The table shows roughly 130,000 distinct CDR3 sequences, with 7% occurring only once. Input material: blood, either unsorted or a sorted T cell fraction (not recorded which). The receptors here all came from a male donor with ankylosing spondylitis or in good health (not recorded which).

This clonotype was counted at least ten times. The rearrangement uses TRBV10-3 and TRBJ2-5, with TRBD1 matching 8 bases. The V segment lost 10 bases and the J segment 1 base; nucleotides outside the gene matches: 11. The germline V gene encodes CDR1 ENHRY and CDR2 SYGVKD. The CDR3 runs to 15 residues. CDR3 sequence: CATQDRAIPQETQYF. For the CDR3, the DNA is TGTGCCACACAGGACAGGGCTATCCCCCAAGAGACCCAGTACTTC.

This clonotype occurred many times. The chain links TRBV7-2 to TRBJ2-5, with D perhaps TRBD1 (5 bases). Germline V lookup: CDR1 SGHTA, CDR2 FQGNSA. Trimming stripped 1 base from V and 0 bases from J, with 6 bases between. CDR3 length: 14 residues. CDR3 residues: CASSLGQHQETQYF. In nucleotides, the CDR3 is TGTGCCAGCAGCTTAGGACAGCACCAAGAGACCCAGTACTTC.

The table lists this clonotype with many counts. The chain uses TRBV7-3 and TRBJ1-1; 7 nucleotides line up with TRBD1. V shed 5 bases, J shed 4 bases, and the junction held 4 bases outside the gene matches. The CDR3 totals 13 residues. CDR1 SGHTA and CDR2 FQGTGA come from the germline V gene. CDR3: CASSASGGTEAFF. The CDR3 nucleotides read TGTGCCAGCAGCGCCTCAGGGGGCACTGAAGCTTTCTTT.

This clonotype came up many times. This chain joins TRBV28 and TRBJ2-7; weak D call: TRBD1 (6 bases). Between the trimmed V and J ends, which lost 7 bases and 4 bases, there was a span of 23 bases. CDR3 size: 16 residues. CDR1 and CDR2 (germline): MDHEN, SYDVKM. Here the CDR3 reads CASTPTGTPLTYEQYF. CDR3 DNA: TGTGCCAGCACCCCCACCGGGACACCACTGACGTACGAGCAGTACTTC.

In this sample, this clonotype turned up many times. This chain joins TRBV5-1 and TRBJ1-2; 11 bases are a match to TRBD1. V lost 3 bases to trimming and J lost 4 bases; unmatched junction nucleotides: 2. The CDR3 contains 14 residues. CDR1 is SGHRS and CDR2 is YFSETQ in the germline V gene. CDR3 protein: CASSSGQGAYGYTF. As DNA, the CDR3 is TGCGCCAGCAGCTCTGGACAGGGGGCCTATGGCTACACCTTC.

This clonotype has a count of ten or more. V and J are TRBV12-3 or TRBV12-4 and TRBJ2-1, with 9 bases aligning to TRBD2. V lost 7 bases, J lost 5 bases, and 6 bases stayed unmatched. This CDR3 spans 14 amino acids. As DNA, the CDR3 is TGTGCCAGCACGGCAGCGGGAGGTCACAATGAGCAGTTCTTC. Translating gives CASTAAGGHNEQFF.

This clonotype was observed many times. The chain links TRBV28 to TRBJ1-1, with TRBD1 as a possible D gene (6 bases). The CDR3 sequence is 14 residues long. Trimming left V 10 bases short and J 1 base short, with 16 bases between. Germline assignment: CDR1 MDHEN and CDR2 SYDVKM. The CDR3 spells CAIGGRGGNTEAFF. The DNA of the CDR3 is TGTGCCATTGGAGGGAGGGGGGGGAACACTGAAGCTTTCTTT.

The chain joins TRBV10-3 to TRBJ1-1; 10 bases line up with TRBD1. V was clipped by 4 bases and J by 4 bases; unmatched bases: 6. The germline V gene encodes CDR1 ENHRY and CDR2 SYGVKD. The CDR3 consists of 15 residues. The CDR3 spells CAISGTGGPSTEAFF. As DNA, the CDR3 is TGTGCCATCAGTGGGACAGGGGGACCCAGCACTGAAGCTTTCTTT.

The table lists this clonotype with many counts. The rearrangement uses TRBV5-1 and TRBJ1-4; 10 bases agree with TRBD1. Germline assignment: CDR1 SGHRS and CDR2 YFSETQ. The CDR3 spans 15 residues. Trimming removed 3 bases from V and 8 bases from J; junction bases left unmatched: 7. CDR3 region: CASSSVGTGVEKLFF. The DNA of the CDR3 is TGCGCCAGCAGCTCCGTGGGGACAGGGGTCGAAAAACTGTTTTTT.

This clonotype was recorded a few times. The V and J genes are TRBV5-1 and TRBJ2-2, with D tentatively TRBD2 (6 bases). Deletions cut 4 bases from V and 8 bases from J, with 15 bases between. The CDR3 is 14 amino acids. From germline, CDR1 is SGHRS and CDR2 YFSETQ. CDR3 DNA: TGCGCCAGCAGCGACGGAGGGTCTGCTGGGGAGCTGTTTTTT. Encoded protein: CASSDGGSAGELFF.

This clonotype has at least ten counts. This chain connects TRBV20-1 to TRBJ2-3; D perhaps matches TRBD1 (6 bases). Between the trimmed V and J ends, which lost 5 bases and 2 bases, there was a span of 20 bases. Germline V gene data show CDR1 as DFQATT and CDR2 as SNEGSKA (reference sequence). This CDR3 comprises 16 residues. The CDR3 bases are TGCAGTGCTCCCAGGGCCAGGGGCCGCCACACAGATACGCAGTATTTT. This sequence encodes CSAPRARGRHTDTQYF.

This clonotype was seen repeatedly, ten times or more. The chain carries TRBV6-6 and TRBJ2-1; D gene ambiguous. The CDR3 is 13 amino acids. CDR1 is MNHNY and CDR2 is SVGAGI in the germline V gene (reference sequence). The ends were cut back, 6 bases at V and 4 bases at J, with 10 bases in the middle. Here the CDR3 DNA reads TGTGCCAGCAGACCACCGGAATACAATGAGCAGTTCTTC. This translates into CASRPPEYNEQFF.

In this sample, this clonotype turned up many times. The rearrangement joins TRBV28 to TRBJ2-3, with TRBD1 as a possible D gene (5 bases). V was clipped by 3 bases and J by 6 bases, with 22 bases between them. CDR1 MDHEN and CDR2 SYDVKM come from the germline V gene. The CDR3 is made up of 17 amino acids. CDR3 loop: CASSFHPSSPRDDTQYF. The CDR3 nucleotides are TGTGCCAGCAGTTTTCACCCCTCCTCCCCCAGGGATGATACGCAGTATTTT.

This clonotype has at least ten counts. The V and J genes are TRBV7-9 and TRBJ1-1; 10 bases are shared with TRBD1. The germline gives CDR1 SEHNR, CDR2 FQNEAQ (reference sequence). The junction had 3 bases not matched to a gene; V was cut back by 5 bases and J by 3 bases. There are 14 residues in the CDR3. CDR3 loop: CASSTGTGDTEAFF. The CDR3 nucleotides are TGTGCCAGCAGCACCGGGACAGGGGACACTGAAGCTTTCTTT.

There are many counts of this clonotype. J is TRBJ2-1 and V is TRBV14; 13 nucleotides align to TRBD2. J gave up 7 bases and V 2 bases, and 5 bases lay outside the gene matches. Germline CDR1 reads SGHDN; CDR2 reads FVKESK. The CDR3 is made up of 16 amino acids. CDR3 in amino acids: CASSQMGLAGINEQFF. The CDR3 DNA reads TGTGCCAGCAGCCAAATGGGACTAGCGGGAATTAATGAGCAGTTCTTC.

This clonotype has at least ten counts. V gene TRBV7-9 combines with J gene TRBJ1-1; D perhaps matches TRBD1 (5 bases). CDR3 size: 13 residues. Trimming cost V 5 bases and J 1 base, with 8 bases left between them. Germline-derived CDR1 and CDR2 are SEHNR and FQNEAQ (reference sequence). In DNA, the CDR3 is TGTGCCAGCAGCGGGACGGCGAACACTGAAGCTTTCTTT. Translating it yields CASSGTANTEAFF.

This clonotype was picked up many times. J is TRBJ1-2 and V is TRBV29-1; D call uncertain. The germline V and J ends were trimmed by 3 bases and 2 bases, with 7 bases remaining between them. This CDR3 has 12 residues. The germline CDR1 and CDR2 sequences are SQVTM and ANQGSEA. The DNA of the CDR3 is TGCAGCGTTGATCATCTCAACTATGGCTACACCTTC. This encodes CSVDHLNYGYTF.

This clonotype was observed many times. The J gene is TRBJ2-1, the V gene TRBV20-1; TRBD2 aligns across 8 bases. The CDR3 runs to 14 residues. The trim removed 6 bases at V and 7 bases at J, leaving 11 bases unmatched. Looked up from germline, CDR1 is DFQATT and CDR2 is SNEGSKA (reference sequence). The CDR3 coding sequence is TGCAGTGCACAGAGAGGAGCGGGGGAAAATGAGCAGTTCTTC. It specifies CSAQRGAGENEQFF.

This clonotype was seen many times. V gene TRBV6-2 or TRBV6-3 combines with J gene TRBJ2-3; no reliable D call. Germline CDR1 reads MNHEY; CDR2 reads SVGEGT. This CDR3 has 12 amino acids. V was shortened by 2 bases and J by 8 bases, with 8 bases between the two germline ends. CDR3 nucleotide sequence: TGTGCCAGCAGTTACCGGCTCGGTACGCAGTATTTT. As protein: CASSYRLGTQYF.

The table lists this clonotype with many counts. The chain joins TRBV6-4 to TRBJ2-3, with 9 bases that match TRBD2. The CDR3 totals 15 residues. With 2 bases clipped from V and 4 bases from J, the junction kept 4 bases outside the gene matches. Germline V lookup: CDR1 MRHNA, CDR2 SNTAGT. This CDR3 reads CASSDEAGGPDTQYF. The DNA of the CDR3 is TGTGCCAGCAGTGACGAGGCGGGGGGGCCAGATACGCAGTATTTT.

This clonotype has ten or more counts. The J gene is TRBJ2-3, the V gene TRBV12-3 or TRBV12-4, with TRBD2 matching over 7 bases. The CDR3 is 14 residues long. After removal of 3 bases from V and 8 bases from J, the junction contained 8 bases not matched to a gene. Here the CDR3 reads CASSLAGVGVTQYF. The CDR3 coding sequence is TGTGCCAGCAGTTTGGCGGGAGTGGGGGTTACGCAGTATTTT.

The chain links TRBV20-1 to TRBJ2-1; 7 bases match TRBD2. CDR3 length: 13 residues. Germline CDR1 reads DFQATT; CDR2 reads SNEGSKA (reference sequence). The J segment lost 2 bases and the V segment lost 6 bases, leaving 4 bases of the junction unmatched. CDR3 in amino acids: CSAPRGAYNEQFF. The CDR3 DNA follows: TGCAGTGCCCCCCGGGGGGCCTACAATGAGCAGTTCTTC.

The rearrangement uses TRBV7-8 and TRBJ2-4, with D tentatively TRBD2 (5 bases). Germline V lookup: CDR1 SGHVS, CDR2 FQNEAQ. V was cut by 5 bases and J by 0 bases, with 11 bases left in between. The CDR3 is made up of 15 amino acids. CDR3 nucleotide sequence: TGTGCCAGCAGCCTTGGACTCCTAGCCAAAAACATTCAGTACTTC. It codes for CASSLGLLAKNIQYF.

Note on this clonotype: An end of the junction differs from the germline gene, which may be a read error. The chain is built from TRBV19 and TRBJ2-2, with TRBD2 as a possible D gene (6 bases). The CDR3 is made up of 15 amino acids. From germline, CDR1 is LNHDA and CDR2 SQIVND (reference sequence). CDR3 protein: CASSSGRTNTAELFF. The CDR3 DNA reads TGTGCCAGTAGCTCGGGGAGGACGAACACCGCGGAGCTGTTTTTC.

Many counts were recorded for this clonotype. The chain carries TRBV12-3 or TRBV12-4 and TRBJ2-2; TRBD1 might be the D (5 bases). V was cut by 5 bases and J by 4 bases, with 14 bases left in between. This CDR3 is 15 amino acids long. CDR3 nucleotides: TGTGCCAGCAGTACCAGGGCTCGCGGCACCGGGGAGCTGTTTTTT. Translating gives CASSTRARGTGELFF.

This clonotype appeared many times. The CDR3 DNA follows: TGTGCCAGCAGCTCTGCTCGCTACGAGCAGTACTTC. Translated: CASSSARYEQYF. This sequence joins TRBV7-8 and TRBJ2-7; D uncertain. Looked up from germline, CDR1 is SGHVS and CDR2 is FQNEAQ. Trimming stripped 4 bases from V and 3 bases from J, with 7 bases between. CDR3 size: 12 residues.

This clonotype has at least ten counts. The genes are TRBV5-6 and TRBJ2-3, with D possibly being TRBD2 (6 bases). The germline V gene encodes CDR1 SGHDT and CDR2 YYEEEE. Trimming left V 4 bases short and J 2 bases short, with 17 bases between. CDR3 length: 16 residues. CDR3 amino acids: CASSTETRGVTDTQYF. The CDR3 DNA reads TGTGCCAGCAGCACAGAGACTAGGGGAGTCACAGATACGCAGTATTTT.

This clonotype was seen ten or more times. The genes are TRBV6-1 and TRBJ2-3; TRBD2 aligns across 7 bases. The trim removed 6 bases at V and 1 base at J, leaving 7 bases unmatched. The CDR3 is made up of 15 amino acids. The germline gives CDR1 MNHNS, CDR2 SASEGT. CDR3 in amino acids: CASSRRTSGTDTQYF. DNA of the CDR3: TGTGCCAGCAGCCGACGAACTAGCGGCACAGATACGCAGTATTTT.

This clonotype was seen repeatedly, ten times or more. The chain combines TRBV29-1 with TRBJ2-1; D call uncertain. The CDR3 length is 13 residues. Trimming pared 3 bases from V and 7 bases from J, leaving 13 bases between. Germline V CDR1 and CDR2: SQVTM, ANQGSEA. CDR3 amino acids: CSVDAPPGNEQFF. The CDR3, as DNA: TGCAGCGTTGATGCCCCCCCGGGTAATGAGCAGTTCTTC.

In this sample, this clonotype turned up many times. The chain couples TRBV12-3 or TRBV12-4 to TRBJ2-1; TRBD1 agrees at 7 bases. J lost 3 bases, V lost 6 bases, and 8 bases had no gene match. The CDR3 loop spans 15 amino acids. The CDR3 bases are TGTGCCAGCAGGCTCACAGGGGCATACTACAATGAGCAGTTCTTC. It translates to CASRLTGAYYNEQFF.

This clonotype was counted ten times or more. The chain links TRBV25-1 to TRBJ2-5; possibly TRBD2 for D (6 bases). This CDR3 is 14 amino acids long. CDR1 and CDR2 from the germline V gene are MGHDK and SYGVNS. Trimming removed 1 base at V and 5 bases at J, with 11 bases between. The CDR3 region is CASSESRDWETQYF. The DNA of the CDR3 is TGTGCCAGCAGTGAATCCAGGGACTGGGAGACCCAGTACTTC.

In its sample, this clonotype was seen many times. The chain couples TRBV9 to TRBJ2-3; D is unclear. Germline CDR1 is SGDLS and CDR2 is YYNGEE. Trimming left V 4 bases short and J 2 bases short, with 5 bases between. CDR3 size: 12 residues. In nucleotides, the CDR3 is TGTGCCAGCAGCCGAATCACAGATACGCAGTATTTT. It codes for CASSRITDTQYF.